These 7 T cell receptor beta chains were all obtained from the same sample, sequenced in a study of blood T cells in healthy people across ages (dated by TCRdb to about 2015). The method behind the library was 5' RACE. Sequencing relied on an Illumina HiSeq 2500. A second about 7 to 11 cycle PCR used a sample-barcoded 5' primer and a J-beta primer mix. TCRdb applied fastp at Q25 and MiXCR to the public reads, then kept only in-frame beta chains. Entries are consolidated by CDR3 protein sequence, retaining the most common genes and DNA. This sample gives 800,000 or so distinct CDR3 sequences in total; approximately 25% of them show up just once. 3% to 4.5% of the sample rests with the top ten. The same data also went into a second study, on T cells of mothers and their children.

The sequenced sample consisted of blood. Every receptor here comes from a boy younger than 18 in good health.

This clonotype has more than one count but fewer than ten. The chain couples TRBV5-4 to TRBJ2-1, with D hard to call. This CDR3 spans 14 amino acids. CDR1 is SGHNT and CDR2 is YYREEE in the germline V gene (reference sequence). Trimming pared 4 bases from V and 5 bases from J, leaving 13 bases between. CDR3 loop: CASSPPPTHNEQFF. CDR3 nucleotides: TGTGCCAGCAGCCCCCCCCCGACTCACAATGAGCAGTTCTTC.

Worth noting for this clonotype: Relative to the germline gene, one junction end is altered; a read error may explain this. This chain uses TRBV7-2 with TRBJ2-2; the D gene is possibly TRBD1 (6 bases). This CDR3 region has 14 residues. Germline V CDR1 and CDR2: SGHTA, FQGNSA. The CDR3 loop is CTSSLATGTGEPFF. For the CDR3, the DNA is TGTACCAGCAGCTTAGCCACAGGGACCGGGGAGCCGTTTTTT.

This chain connects TRBV9 to TRBJ2-5; TRBD2 matches at 9 bases. V was pared by 1 base and J by 4 bases, with 5 bases of the junction left unmatched. The germline gives CDR1 SGDLS, CDR2 YYNGEE. CDR3 size: 15 residues. The CDR3 nucleotides are TGTGCCAGCAGCGTAATTAGCGGGAGTGGAGAGACCCAGTACTTC. Translated: CASSVISGSGETQYF. The full variable domain, completed using reference TRBV9 and TRBJ2-5, is DSGVTQTPKHLITATGQRVTLRCSPRSGDLSVYWYQQSLDQGLQFLIQYYNGEERAKGNILERFSAQQFPDLHSELNLSSLELGDSALYFCASSVISGSGETQYFGPGTRLLVL.

The chain uses TRBV6-2 or TRBV6-3 and TRBJ2-2; D remains unclear. Germline CDR1 reads MNHEY; CDR2 reads SVGEGT. Trimming removed 6 bases at V and 7 bases at J, with 12 bases between. The CDR3 sequence is 13 residues long. The CDR3, as DNA: TGTGCCAGCAGCCCTTACCTCGTCGGGGAGCTGTTTTTT. Protein: CASSPYLVGELFF.

Written as DNA, the CDR3 is TGTGCCAGCAGCCGACTCCAGATGAGCTCTGGAAACACCATATATTTT. This translates into CASSRLQMSSGNTIYF. The V call is TRBV6-1, the J call TRBJ1-3; D not certain. The germline gives CDR1 MNHNS, CDR2 SASEGT. This CDR3 comprises 16 residues. Trimming took 6 bases from V and 0 from J, leaving 15 bases between them.

The chain recombines TRBV20-1 with TRBJ1-2; 8 nucleotides agree with TRBD1. This CDR3 region has 15 residues. Germline-derived CDR1 and CDR2 are DFQATT and SNEGSKA (reference sequence). The junction had 12 bases not matched to a gene; V was cut back by 4 bases and J by 5 bases. The CDR3 is CSAITGGALLYGYTF. The DNA for the CDR3 is TGCAGTGCTATTACAGGGGGTGCCCTCCTTTATGGCTACACCTTC.

The rearrangement links TRBV9 to TRBJ2-1, with TRBD2 as a possible D gene (6 bases). Deletions cut 0 bases from V and 9 bases from J, with 19 bases between. CDR1 and CDR2 (germline): SGDLS, YYNGEE. CDR3 length equals 16 residues. For the CDR3, the DNA is TGTGCCAGCAGCGTAGGGGATGCCACTCTGCGGGGTGAGCAGTTCTTC. The encoded protein is CASSVGDATLRGEQFF.